Detailed here is one TCR beta chain. The antigen remains unidentified. This sample was included in a study of Ad26.COV2.S vaccination and SARS-CoV-2 variants. Study-wide background: Intramuscular Ad26.COV2.S doses were given once or twice, 56 days apart.

This CDR3 has 15 residues. Germline CDR1 and CDR2: MNHEY and SVGEGT. With V trimmed by 7 bases and J by 2 bases, 9 bases remained unmatched. Findings and limits, study-wide: Once vaccination had occurred, spike-specific CD8+ and CD4+ T cell responses reportedly showed substantial breadth. Possible underestimation of total T cell responses by the TCR breadth and depth analyses was noted.

Treatment noted: around 19 received Ad26.COV2.S at low or high dose, single or two shots; 5 received placebo; per-sample allocation not given. Samples analyzed were those drawn on day 63 after the first vaccine or placebo injection. Measured with immunoSEQ multiplex PCR; TCRdb has only the in-frame clones, and not every one. The sample yields some 390,000 clones, over 75% seen once. The origin of this receptor is a person between 18 and 65 years old who received the Ad26.COV2.S COVID-19 vaccine or a placebo. The chain is built from TRBV6-2 or TRBV6-3 and TRBJ2-3, with 7 bases that match TRBD2. This material consisted of peripheral blood, taken in a trial of Ad26.COV2.S vaccine versus placebo. The chain's CDR3 is CASTPGGFLTDTQYF. CDR3 nucleotides: TGTGCCAGCACCCCCGGGGGGTTCCTCACAGATACGCAGTATTTT.